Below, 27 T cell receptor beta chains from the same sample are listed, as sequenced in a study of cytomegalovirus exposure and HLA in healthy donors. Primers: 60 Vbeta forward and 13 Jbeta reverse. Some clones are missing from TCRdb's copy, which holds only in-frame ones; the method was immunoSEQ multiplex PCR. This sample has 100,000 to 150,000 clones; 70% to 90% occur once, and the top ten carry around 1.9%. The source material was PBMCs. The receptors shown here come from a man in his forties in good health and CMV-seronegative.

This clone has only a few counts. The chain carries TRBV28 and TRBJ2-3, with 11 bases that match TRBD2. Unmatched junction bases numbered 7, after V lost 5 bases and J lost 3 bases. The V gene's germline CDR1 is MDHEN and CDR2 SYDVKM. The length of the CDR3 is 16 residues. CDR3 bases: TGTGCCAGCAGTCCCCCGTCTAGCGGGAGGACAGATACGCAGTATTTT. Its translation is CASSPPSSGRTDTQYF.

The CDR3 DNA is TGTGCCAGCAGTTTTCGACTAGCGGGAGTGGAGACCCAGTACTTC. Encoded protein: CASSFRLAGVETQYF. The V gene is TRBV27, the J gene TRBJ2-5; TRBD2 matches at 12 bases. Unmatched junction bases numbered 4, after V lost 3 bases and J lost 5 bases. Per the germline V gene, CDR1 is MNHEY and CDR2 is SMNVEV (reference sequence). The CDR3 loop spans 15 amino acids.

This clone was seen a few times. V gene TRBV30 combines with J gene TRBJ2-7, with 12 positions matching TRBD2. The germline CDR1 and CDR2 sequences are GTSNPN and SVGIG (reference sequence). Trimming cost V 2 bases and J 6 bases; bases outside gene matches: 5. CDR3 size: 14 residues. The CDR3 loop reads CAWSLAGGPSEQYF. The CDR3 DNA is TGTGCCTGGAGTCTAGCGGGAGGGCCTAGCGAGCAGTACTTC.

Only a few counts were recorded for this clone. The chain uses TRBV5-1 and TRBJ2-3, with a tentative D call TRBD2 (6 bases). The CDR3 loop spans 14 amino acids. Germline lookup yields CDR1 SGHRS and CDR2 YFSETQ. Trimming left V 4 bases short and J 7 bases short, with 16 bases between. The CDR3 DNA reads TGCGCCAGCAGCCCGAGGGACTCAGTAAATACGCAGTATTTT. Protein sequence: CASSPRDSVNTQYF.

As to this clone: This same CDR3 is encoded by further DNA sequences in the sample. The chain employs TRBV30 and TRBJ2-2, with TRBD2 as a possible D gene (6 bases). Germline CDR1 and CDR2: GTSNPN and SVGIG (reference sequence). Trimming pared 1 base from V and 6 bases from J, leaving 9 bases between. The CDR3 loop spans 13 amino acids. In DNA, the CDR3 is TGTGCCTGGAGTGCCTCGGGGGCCGGGGAGCTGTTTTTT. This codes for CAWSASGAGELFF.

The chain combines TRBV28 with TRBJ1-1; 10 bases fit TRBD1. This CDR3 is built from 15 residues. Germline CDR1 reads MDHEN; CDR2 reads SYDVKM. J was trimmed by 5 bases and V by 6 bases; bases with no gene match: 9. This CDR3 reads CASSQAGTGATEAFF. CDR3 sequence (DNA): TGTGCCAGCAGCCAAGCCGGGACAGGGGCGACTGAAGCTTTCTTT.

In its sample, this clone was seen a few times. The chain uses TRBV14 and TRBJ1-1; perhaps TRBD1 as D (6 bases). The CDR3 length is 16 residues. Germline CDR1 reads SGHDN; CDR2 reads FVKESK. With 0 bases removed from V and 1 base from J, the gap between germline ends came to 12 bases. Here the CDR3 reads CASSQEGGRPNTEAFF. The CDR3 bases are TGTGCCAGCAGCCAAGAGGGGGGGCGCCCGAACACTGAAGCTTTCTTT.

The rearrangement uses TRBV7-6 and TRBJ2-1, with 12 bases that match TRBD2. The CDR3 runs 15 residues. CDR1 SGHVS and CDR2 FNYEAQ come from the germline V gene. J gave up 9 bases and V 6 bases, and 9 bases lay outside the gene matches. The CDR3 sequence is CASRPTSGRTSEQFF. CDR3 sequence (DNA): TGTGCCAGCAGACCCACTAGCGGGAGGACCTCTGAGCAGTTCTTC. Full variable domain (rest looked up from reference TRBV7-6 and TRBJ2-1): GAGVSQSPRYKVTKRGQDVALRCDPISGHVSLYWYRQALGQGPEFLTYFNYEAQQDKSGLPNDRFSAERPEGSISTLTIQRTEQRDSAMYRCASRPTSGRTSEQFFGPGTRLTVL.

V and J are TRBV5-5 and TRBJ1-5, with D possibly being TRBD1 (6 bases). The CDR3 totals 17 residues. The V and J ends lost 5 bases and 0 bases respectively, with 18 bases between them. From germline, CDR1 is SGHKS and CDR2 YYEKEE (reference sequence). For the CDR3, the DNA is TGTGCCAGCAGACGTGATCCGGGACATTCTAGCAATCAGCCCCAGCATTTT. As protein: CASRRDPGHSSNQPQHF. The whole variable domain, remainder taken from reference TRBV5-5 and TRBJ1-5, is DAGVTQSPTHLIKTRGQQVTLRCSPISGHKSVSWYQQVLGQGPQFIFQYYEKEERGRGNFPDRFSARQFPNYSSELNVNALLLGDSALYLCASRRDPGHSSNQPQHFGDGTRLSIL.

CDR3 nucleotides: TGTGCCAGCAGCTTGGGGCAGGGGGTTAACTACGAGCAGTACTTC. It codes for CASSLGQGVNYEQYF. V usage is TRBV5-4 and J usage is TRBJ2-7; 7 bases fit TRBD1. Trimming took 0 bases from V and 3 from J; bases not matched to a gene: 6. Germline CDR1 SGHNT, CDR2 YYREEE (reference sequence). There are 15 residues in the CDR3.

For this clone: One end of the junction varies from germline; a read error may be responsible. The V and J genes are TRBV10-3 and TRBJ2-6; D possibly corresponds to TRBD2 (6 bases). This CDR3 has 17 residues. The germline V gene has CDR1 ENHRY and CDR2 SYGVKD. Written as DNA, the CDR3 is TGTGCCATCAGTGAGTATAGGGGAGGTACTGGGGCCAACGGCCTGACTTTC. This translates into CAISEYRGGTGANGLTF.

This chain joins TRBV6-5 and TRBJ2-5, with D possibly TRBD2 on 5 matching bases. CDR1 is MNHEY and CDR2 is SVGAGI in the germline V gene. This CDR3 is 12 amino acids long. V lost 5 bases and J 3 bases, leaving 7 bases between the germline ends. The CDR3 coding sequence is TGTGCCAGCAGTCACGGGGAAGAGACCCAGTACTTC. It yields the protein CASSHGEETQYF.

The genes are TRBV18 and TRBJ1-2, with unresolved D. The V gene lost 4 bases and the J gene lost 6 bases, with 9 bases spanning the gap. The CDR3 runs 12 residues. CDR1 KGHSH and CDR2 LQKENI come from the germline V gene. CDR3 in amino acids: CASSLTGDGYTF. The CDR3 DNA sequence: TGTGCCAGCTCACTCACCGGGGATGGCTACACCTTC.

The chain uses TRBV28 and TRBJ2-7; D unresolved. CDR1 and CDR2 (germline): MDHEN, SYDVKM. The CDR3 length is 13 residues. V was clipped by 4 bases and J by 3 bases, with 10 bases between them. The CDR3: CASSYSSFYEQYF. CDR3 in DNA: TGTGCCAGCAGTTATTCCTCGTTCTACGAGCAGTACTTC.

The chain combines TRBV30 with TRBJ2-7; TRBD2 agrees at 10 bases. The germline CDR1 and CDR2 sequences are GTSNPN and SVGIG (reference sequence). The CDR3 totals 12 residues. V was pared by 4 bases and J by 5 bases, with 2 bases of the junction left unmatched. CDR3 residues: CAWTSGGHEQYF. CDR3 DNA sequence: TGTGCCTGGACTAGCGGGGGACACGAGCAGTACTTC. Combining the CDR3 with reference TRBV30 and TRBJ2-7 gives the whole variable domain SQTIHQWPATLVQPVGSPLSLECTVEGTSNPNLYWYRQAAGRGLQLLFYSVGIGQISSEVPQNLSASRPQDRQFILSSKKLLLSDSGFYLCAWTSGGHEQYFGPGTRLTVT.

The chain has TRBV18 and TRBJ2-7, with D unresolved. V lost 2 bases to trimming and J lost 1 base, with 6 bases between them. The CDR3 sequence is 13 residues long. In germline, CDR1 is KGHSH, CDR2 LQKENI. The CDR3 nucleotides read TGTGCCAGCTCACCAGATACTTCCTACGAGCAGTACTTC. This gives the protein CASSPDTSYEQYF.

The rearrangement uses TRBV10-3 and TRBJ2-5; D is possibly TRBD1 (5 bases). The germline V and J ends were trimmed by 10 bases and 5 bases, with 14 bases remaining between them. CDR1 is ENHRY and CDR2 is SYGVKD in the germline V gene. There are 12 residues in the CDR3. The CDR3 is CATSRGLETQYF. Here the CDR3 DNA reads TGTGCCACCTCAAGGGGATTGGAGACCCAGTACTTC.

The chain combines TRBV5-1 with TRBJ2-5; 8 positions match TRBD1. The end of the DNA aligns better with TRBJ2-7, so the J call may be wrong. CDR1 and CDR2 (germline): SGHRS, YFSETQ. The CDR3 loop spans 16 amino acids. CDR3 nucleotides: TGCGCCAGCAGGACAACCACTGGACAGGGAGGCTACGAGCAGTACTTC. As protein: CASRTTTGQGGYEQYF.

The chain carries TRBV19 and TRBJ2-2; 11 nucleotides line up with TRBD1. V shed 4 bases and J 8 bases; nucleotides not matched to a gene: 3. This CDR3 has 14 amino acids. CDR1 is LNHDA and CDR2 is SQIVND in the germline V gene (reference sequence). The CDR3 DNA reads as TGTGCCAGTAGTAGGGACAGGGGGGTGGGGGAGCTGTTTTTT. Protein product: CASSRDRGVGELFF.

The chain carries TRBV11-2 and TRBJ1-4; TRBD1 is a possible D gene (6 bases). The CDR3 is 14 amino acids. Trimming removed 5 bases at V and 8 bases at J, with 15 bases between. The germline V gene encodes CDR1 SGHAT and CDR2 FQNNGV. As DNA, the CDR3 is TGTGCCAGCAGCCAGACAGGTCTTGCCGAAAAACTGTTTTTT. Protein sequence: CASSQTGLAEKLFF.

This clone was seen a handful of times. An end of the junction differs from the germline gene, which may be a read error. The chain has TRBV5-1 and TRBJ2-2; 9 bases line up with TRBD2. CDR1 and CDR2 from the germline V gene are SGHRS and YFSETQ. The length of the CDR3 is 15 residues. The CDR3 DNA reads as TGCGCCAGCAGTTTGGGGACTAGCCTCACCGGGGAGCTGTTTTTT. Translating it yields CASSLGTSLTGELFF.

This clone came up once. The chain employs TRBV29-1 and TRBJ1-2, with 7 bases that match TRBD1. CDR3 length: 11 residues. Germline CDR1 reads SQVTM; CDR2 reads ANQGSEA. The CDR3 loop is CIVGGDYGYTF. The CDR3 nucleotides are TGCATCGTAGGGGGCGACTATGGCTACACCTTC.

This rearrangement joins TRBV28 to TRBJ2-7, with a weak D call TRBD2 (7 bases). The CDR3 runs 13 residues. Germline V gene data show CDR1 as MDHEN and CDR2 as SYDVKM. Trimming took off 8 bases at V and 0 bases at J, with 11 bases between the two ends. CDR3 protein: CASLADSSYEQYF. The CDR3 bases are TGTGCCAGCCTAGCGGACAGCTCCTACGAGCAGTACTTC. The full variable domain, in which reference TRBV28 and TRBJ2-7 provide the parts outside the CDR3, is DVKVTQSSRYLVKRTGEKVFLECVQDMDHENMFWYRQDPGLGLRLIYFSYDVKMKEKGDIPEGYSVSREKKERFSLILESASTNQTSMYLCASLADSSYEQYFGPGTRLTVT.

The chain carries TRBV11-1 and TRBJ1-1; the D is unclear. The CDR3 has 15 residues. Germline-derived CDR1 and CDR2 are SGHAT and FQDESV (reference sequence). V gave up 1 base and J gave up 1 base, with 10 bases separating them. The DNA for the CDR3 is TGTGCCAGCAGCTTAGGGATCGGAGCGAACACTGAAGCTTTCTTT. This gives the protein CASSLGIGANTEAFF. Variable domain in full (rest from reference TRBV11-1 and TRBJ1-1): EAEVAQSPRYKITEKSQAVAFWCDPISGHATLYWYRQILGQGPELLVQFQDESVVDDSQLPKDRFSAERLKGVDSTLKIQPAELGDSAMYLCASSLGIGANTEAFFGQGTRLTVV.

CDR3 region: CATRRQGSTNEKLFF. CDR3 bases: TGTGCCACAAGGCGACAGGGGTCAACTAATGAAAAACTGTTTTTT. V and J are TRBV2 and TRBJ1-4, with 8 bases lining up with TRBD1. From germline, CDR1 is SNHLY and CDR2 FYNNEI. Trimming cost V 10 bases and J 0 bases; bases outside gene matches: 7. This CDR3 is 15 amino acids long.

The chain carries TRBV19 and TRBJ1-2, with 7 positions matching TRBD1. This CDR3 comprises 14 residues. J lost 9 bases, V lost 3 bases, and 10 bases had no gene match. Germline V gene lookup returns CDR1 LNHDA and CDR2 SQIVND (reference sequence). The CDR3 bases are TGTGCCAGTAGTATCCAGCAGGGGGTTGCGCGCTACACCTTC. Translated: CASSIQQGVARYTF. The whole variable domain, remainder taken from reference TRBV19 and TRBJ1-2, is DGGITQSPKYLFRKEGQNVTLSCEQNLNHDAMYWYRQDPGQGLRLIYYSQIVNDFQKGDIAEGYSVSREKKESFPLTVTSAQKNPTAFYLCASSIQQGVARYTFGSGTRLTVV.

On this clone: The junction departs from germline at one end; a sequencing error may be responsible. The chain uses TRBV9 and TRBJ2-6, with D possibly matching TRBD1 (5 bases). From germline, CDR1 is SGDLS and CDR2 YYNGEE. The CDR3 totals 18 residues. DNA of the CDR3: TGTGCCAGCAGCGTAGCGGTCAGGACGACTTCTGGGGCCAACGGCCTGACTTTC. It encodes CASSVAVRTTSGANGLTF.